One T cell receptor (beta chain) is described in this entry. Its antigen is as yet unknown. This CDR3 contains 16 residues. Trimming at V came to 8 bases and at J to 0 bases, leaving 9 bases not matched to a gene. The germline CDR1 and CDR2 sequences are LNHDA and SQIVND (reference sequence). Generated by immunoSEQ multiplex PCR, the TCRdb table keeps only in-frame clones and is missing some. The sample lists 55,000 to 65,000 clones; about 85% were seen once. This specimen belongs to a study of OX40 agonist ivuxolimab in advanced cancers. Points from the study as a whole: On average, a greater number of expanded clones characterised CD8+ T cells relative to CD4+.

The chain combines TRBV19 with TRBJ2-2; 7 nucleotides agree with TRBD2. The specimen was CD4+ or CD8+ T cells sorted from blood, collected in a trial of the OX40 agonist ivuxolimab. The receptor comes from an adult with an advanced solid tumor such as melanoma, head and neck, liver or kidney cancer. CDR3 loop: CASYTERGANTGELFF. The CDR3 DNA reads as TGTGCCAGTTACACTGAGCGGGGAGCGAACACCGGGGAGCTGTTTTTT.